Presented here are 17 T cell receptor beta chains from one specimen sequenced in a study of CD8 T cells in ankylosing spondylitis. These receptors have no known antigen. Study-wide findings and caveats: A motif in TCR beta, a set of roughly 8 highly homologous variants, appeared characteristic of ankylosing spondylitis blood.

TCRdb re-analysed the 5' RACE reads in MiXCR, keeping a single row per CDR3 protein. This table holds about 450,000 distinct CDR3 sequences, roughly a quarter found once. Sequenced input: blood, either unsorted or a sorted T cell fraction (not recorded which). The receptors originated from a male donor with ankylosing spondylitis.

This rearrangement joins TRBV18 to TRBJ1-1, with D unclear. Trimming removed 2 bases from V and 5 bases from J, with 12 bases in between. Per the germline V gene, CDR1 is KGHSH and CDR2 is LQKENI. CDR3 length: 14 residues. CDR3 loop: CASSPRTEKTEAFF. DNA of the CDR3: TGTGCCAGCTCACCAAGAACGGAGAAGACTGAAGCTTTCTTT.

V usage is TRBV15 and J usage is TRBJ1-5; no clear D gene. This CDR3 is 13 amino acids long. V lost 3 bases, J lost 4 bases, and 7 bases lay in between. In germline, CDR1 is LNHNV, CDR2 YYDKDF (reference sequence). The CDR3 here is CATSRDVNQPQHF. DNA for the CDR3: TGTGCCACCAGCAGGGACGTAAATCAGCCCCAGCATTTT.

The chain recombines TRBV25-1 with TRBJ1-2; D ambiguous. Trimming took off 3 bases at V and 4 bases at J, with 9 bases between the two ends. CDR1 is MGHDK and CDR2 is SYGVNS in the germline V gene. The CDR3 extends over 13 amino acids. The CDR3 sequence: CASSEAKVYGYTF. In DNA, the CDR3 is TGTGCCAGCAGTGAGGCGAAGGTCTATGGCTACACCTTC.

The chain carries TRBV20-1 and TRBJ1-1; perhaps TRBD1 as D (5 bases). CDR1 DFQATT and CDR2 SNEGSKA come from the germline V gene (reference sequence). The CDR3 extends over 12 amino acids. Trimming took 7 bases from V and 9 from J, leaving 18 bases between them. CDR3 in DNA: TGCAGTGTCACCGGGTCGGGGGGAAAAGCTTTCTTT. This codes for CSVTGSGGKAFF.

The V gene is TRBV25-1, the J gene TRBJ2-1; no definite D call. Germline V gene data show CDR1 as MGHDK and CDR2 as SYGVNS. The CDR3 contains 12 residues. The germline V and J ends were trimmed by 1 base and 10 bases, with 8 bases remaining between them. DNA of the CDR3: TGTGCCAGCAGTGAATTCAGGAAGGAGCAGTTCTTC. It specifies CASSEFRKEQFF.

The V call is TRBV4-2, the J call TRBJ1-4; a possible D gene is TRBD1 (6 bases). V dropped 1 base and J dropped 5 bases, with 17 bases sitting between them. Germline loops: CDR1 LGHNA, CDR2 YNFKEQ. The CDR3 runs to 17 residues. The CDR3 protein is CASSQVRGGQGNEKLFF. CDR3 in DNA: TGTGCCAGCAGCCAAGTTCGCGGGGGGCAGGGGAATGAAAAACTGTTTTTT.

The V call is TRBV5-1, the J call TRBJ2-5; D possibly matches TRBD1 or TRBD2 (5 bases each). The CDR3 runs 15 residues. With 3 bases removed from V and 0 bases from J, the gap between germline ends came to 12 bases. CDR1 is SGHRS and CDR2 is YFSETQ in the germline V gene. In nucleotides, the CDR3 is TGCGCCAGCAGCTCAGGGACGGTAAACCAAGAGACCCAGTACTTC. It yields the protein CASSSGTVNQETQYF. Full variable domain (outside the CDR3, taken from reference TRBV5-1 and TRBJ2-5): KAGVTQTPRYLIKTRGQQVTLSCSPISGHRSVSWYQQTPGQGLQFLFEYFSETQRNKGNFPGRFSGRQFSNSRSEMNVSTLELGDSALYLCASSSGTVNQETQYFGPGTRLLVL.

This clonotype was detected only a few times. The chain uses TRBV11-1 and TRBJ2-2, with D tentatively TRBD1 (6 bases). Germline-derived CDR1 and CDR2 are SGHAT and FQDESV (reference sequence). CDR3 size: 16 residues. V dropped 5 bases and J dropped 6 bases, with 19 bases sitting between them. Here the CDR3 reads CASSTRVGARSGELFF. Here the CDR3 DNA reads TGTGCCAGCAGCACGAGGGTGGGGGCGCGATCCGGGGAGCTGTTTTTT.

V gene TRBV18 combines with J gene TRBJ2-7; D unresolved. CDR1 is KGHSH, CDR2 LQKENI, per germline. The CDR3 has 15 residues. V lost 5 bases to trimming and J lost 0 bases, with 14 bases between them. The CDR3 bases are TGTGCCAGCTCAGAAGGGATTGGTAGCTCCTACGAGCAGTACTTC. Encoded protein: CASSEGIGSSYEQYF.

This clonotype was observed a few times. The chain is built from TRBV5-5 and TRBJ2-3, with D unresolved. Trimming took 0 bases from V and 5 from J, leaving 4 bases between them. Germline values: CDR1 SGHKS, CDR2 YYEKEE (reference sequence). The CDR3 runs 12 residues. The CDR3 protein is CASSLAVDTQYF. For the CDR3, the DNA is TGTGCCAGCAGCTTGGCGGTAGATACGCAGTATTTT.

The rearrangement links TRBV12-3 or TRBV12-4 to TRBJ2-5, with 14 bases lining up with TRBD2. CDR3 length: 18 amino acids. The V and J ends lost 3 bases and 4 bases, in that order; junction bases with no gene match: 10. This chain's CDR3 is CASSFRAGTSGSRETQYF. The DNA of the CDR3 is TGTGCCAGCAGTTTTAGAGCGGGGACTAGCGGGAGCCGAGAGACCCAGTACTTC.

In this sample, this clonotype turned up many times. V gene TRBV11-2 combines with J gene TRBJ2-1, with D tentatively TRBD2 (6 bases). V lost 5 bases and J 5 bases, leaving 13 bases between the germline ends. The germline V gene encodes CDR1 SGHAT and CDR2 FQNNGV. The length of the CDR3 is 14 residues. In DNA form, the CDR3 reads TGTGCCAGCAGCGCACCGCTAGCGCACAATGAGCAGTTCTTC. Translated: CASSAPLAHNEQFF.

The rearrangement joins TRBV12-3 or TRBV12-4 to TRBJ1-5; D is ambiguous. The V and J ends lost 3 bases and 6 bases respectively, with 12 bases between them. This CDR3 spans 14 amino acids. The CDR3 DNA reads as TGTGCCAGCAGTTTCCGGGGTGGCTCTCAGCCCCAGCATTTT. This gives the protein CASSFRGGSQPQHF.

This chain links TRBV6-4 with TRBJ2-7; D not certain. Germline loops: CDR1 MRHNA, CDR2 SNTAGT. The CDR3 length is 13 residues. Trimming cost V 7 bases and J 2 bases, with 12 bases left between them. The CDR3 bases are TGTGCCAGCACGCTCATAGGCACCTACGAGCAGTACGTC. Translation gives CASTLIGTYEQYV.

The CDR3 DNA sequence: TGTGCCACCTCGACAGGGGGCTCTGAGAATTCACCCCTCCACTTT. Encoded protein: CATSTGGSENSPLHF. The chain joins TRBV10-3 to TRBJ1-6, with 10 positions matching TRBD1. The CDR3 runs to 15 residues. In germline, CDR1 is ENHRY, CDR2 SYGVKD. V dropped 10 bases and J dropped 7; count of bases not matched to a gene: 10.

This clonotype appeared a few times. The V and J genes are TRBV29-1 and TRBJ2-2, with 11 bases aligning to TRBD2. V dropped 7 bases and J dropped 6; count of bases not matched to a gene: 7. The CDR3 length is 14 residues. Looked up from germline, CDR1 is SQVTM and CDR2 is ANQGSEA. The CDR3 loop reads CSARLAGMSGELFF. CDR3 DNA: TGCAGCGCTCGACTAGCGGGAATGTCCGGGGAGCTGTTTTTT.

This clonotype was observed a single time. The rearrangement links TRBV20-1 to TRBJ1-5; 7 nucleotides line up with TRBD1. The CDR3 spans 12 residues. Germline CDR1 is DFQATT and CDR2 is SNEGSKA (reference sequence). V lost 2 bases, J lost 7 bases, and 2 bases stayed unmatched. Written as DNA, the CDR3 is TGCAGTGCTAGAACAGGGGTCCAGCCCCAGCATTTT. This gives the protein CSARTGVQPQHF.